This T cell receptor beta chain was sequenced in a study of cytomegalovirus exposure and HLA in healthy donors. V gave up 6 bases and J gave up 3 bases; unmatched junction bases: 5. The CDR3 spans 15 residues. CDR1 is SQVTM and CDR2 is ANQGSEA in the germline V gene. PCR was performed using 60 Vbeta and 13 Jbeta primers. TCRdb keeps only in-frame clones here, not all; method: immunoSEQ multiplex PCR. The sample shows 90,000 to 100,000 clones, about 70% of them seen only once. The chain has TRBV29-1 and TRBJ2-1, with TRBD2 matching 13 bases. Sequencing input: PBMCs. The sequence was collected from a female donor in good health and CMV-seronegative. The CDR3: CSVTGLAGNYNEQFF. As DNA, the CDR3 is TGCAGCGTCACGGGACTAGCGGGGAACTACAATGAGCAGTTCTTC.